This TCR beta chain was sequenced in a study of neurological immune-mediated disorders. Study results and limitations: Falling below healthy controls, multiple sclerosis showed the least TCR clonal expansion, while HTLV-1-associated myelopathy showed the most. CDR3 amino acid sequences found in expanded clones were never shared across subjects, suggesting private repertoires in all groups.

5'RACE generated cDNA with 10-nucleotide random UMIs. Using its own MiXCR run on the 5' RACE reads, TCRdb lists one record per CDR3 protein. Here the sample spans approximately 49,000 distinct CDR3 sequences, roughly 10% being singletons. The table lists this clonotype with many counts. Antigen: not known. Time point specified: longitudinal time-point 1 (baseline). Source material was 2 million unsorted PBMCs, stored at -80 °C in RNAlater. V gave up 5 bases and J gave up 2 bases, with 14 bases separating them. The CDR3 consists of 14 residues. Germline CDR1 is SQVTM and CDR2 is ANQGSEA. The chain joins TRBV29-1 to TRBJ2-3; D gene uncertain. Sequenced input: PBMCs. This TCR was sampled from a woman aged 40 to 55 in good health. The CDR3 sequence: CSVNRADLTDTQYF. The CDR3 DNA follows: TGCAGCGTTAACCGGGCAGATCTCACAGATACGCAGTATTTT.